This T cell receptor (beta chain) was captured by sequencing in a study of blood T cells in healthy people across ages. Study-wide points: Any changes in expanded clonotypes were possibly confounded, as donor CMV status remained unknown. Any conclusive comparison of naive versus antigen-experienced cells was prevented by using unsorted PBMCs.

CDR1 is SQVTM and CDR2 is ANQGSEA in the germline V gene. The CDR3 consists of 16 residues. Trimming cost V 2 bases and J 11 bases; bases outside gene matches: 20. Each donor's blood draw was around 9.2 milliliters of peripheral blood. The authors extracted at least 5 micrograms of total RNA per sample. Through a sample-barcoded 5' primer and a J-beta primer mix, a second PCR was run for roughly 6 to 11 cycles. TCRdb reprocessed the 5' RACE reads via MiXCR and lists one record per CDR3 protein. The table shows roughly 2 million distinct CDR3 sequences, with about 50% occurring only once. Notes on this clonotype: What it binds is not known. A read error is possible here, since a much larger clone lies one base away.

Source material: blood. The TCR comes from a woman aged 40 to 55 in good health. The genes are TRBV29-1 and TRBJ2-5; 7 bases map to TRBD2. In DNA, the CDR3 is TGCAGCGTTGAATCAACGGGGGGTAGCGGACACAATGAGCAGTACTTC. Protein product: CSVESTGGSGHNEQYF. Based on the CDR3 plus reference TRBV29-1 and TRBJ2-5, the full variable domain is SAVISQKPSRDICQRGTSLTIQCQVDSQVTMMFWYRQQPGQSLTLIATANQGSEATYESGFVIDKFPISRPNLTFSTLTVSNMSPEDSSIYLCSVESTGGSGHNEQYFGPGTRLLVL.